This TCR beta chain was documented in a study of T cells in Graves' hyperthyroidism and ophthalmopathy. V lost 4 bases to trimming and J lost 1 base, with 16 bases between them. Germline-derived CDR1 and CDR2 are MDHEN and SYDVKM. The CDR3 loop spans 16 amino acids. This clonotype was seen many times. The cohort's ophthalmopathy patients, a group with duration under 3 months, had a Clinical Activity Score of at least 3 and a NOSPECS grade of at least 4. It was uncontrolled infection, other autoimmune disease, pregnancy or lactation that excluded patients. Amplified TCR beta CDR3 regions derived from RNA transcripts. In the first-round RT-PCR of the TCR CDR3, the HTBI primer set was used. TCRdb ran MiXCR on the multiplex PCR reads and lists one entry per CDR3 protein. The sample includes hundreds of thousands of distinct CDR3 sequences, roughly 14% of them seen just once.

The V gene is TRBV28, the J gene TRBJ1-1; D unclear. This clonotype originated in a woman in her 40s with Graves' ophthalmopathy. Material: blood. The CDR3 spells CASSSQIIRRNTEAFF. CDR3 in DNA: TGTGCCAGCAGTTCCCAAATCATCCGCCGGAACACTGAAGCTTTCTTT.